The 25 T cell receptor beta chains below were found in one sample sequenced in a study of technical replicates of blood from a few donors. Data came from immunoSEQ multiplex PCR; TCRdb stores just in-frame clones and leaves some out. In the table there are roughly 72,000 clones, 80% to 95% of which are singletons. The specimen sequenced was T cells isolated from PBMCs. Every receptor here comes from a human donor in good health.

The genes are TRBV2 and TRBJ2-7; 7 bases match TRBD2. From germline, CDR1 is SNHLY and CDR2 FYNNEI. The CDR3 runs 11 residues. With 6 bases clipped from V and 6 bases from J, the junction kept 2 bases outside the gene matches. This CDR3 reads CASRTGGEQYF. CDR3 nucleotide sequence: TGTGCCAGCAGAACGGGGGGCGAGCAGTACTTC. The whole variable domain, remainder taken from reference TRBV2 and TRBJ2-7, is EPEVTQTPSHQVTQMGQEVILRCVPISNHLYFYWYRQILGQKVEFLVSFYNNEISEKSEIFDDQFSVERPDGSNFTLKIRSTKLEDSAMYFCASRTGGEQYFGPGTRLTVT.

Here the CDR3 DNA reads TGTGCCAGCAGCTTGGGACAGTGGGATGGCTACACCTTC. Residues: CASSLGQWDGYTF. This chain uses TRBV11-2 with TRBJ1-2; TRBD1 matches 7 bases. The CDR3 is 13 residues long. The germline V gene encodes CDR1 SGHAT and CDR2 FQNNGV. Losses at the gene ends were 3 bases for V and 6 bases for J; bases not matched to a gene: 4.

The chain carries TRBV27 and TRBJ2-7; 7 positions agree with TRBD1. Germline CDR1 MNHEY, CDR2 SMNVEV (reference sequence). Trimming took 0 bases from V and 4 from J; bases not matched to a gene: 3. This CDR3 comprises 14 residues. This CDR3 is CASSLSRDRYEQYF. Written as DNA, the CDR3 is TGTGCCAGCAGTTTATCTCGGGACAGATACGAGCAGTACTTC.

This chain connects TRBV6-4 to TRBJ1-2; 8 bases line up with TRBD1. In germline, CDR1 is MRHNA, CDR2 SNTAGT. The junction had 10 bases not matched to a gene; V was cut back by 5 bases and J by 8 bases. The CDR3 is made up of 14 amino acids. The CDR3 sequence: CASSSSGGVGGYTF. In DNA form, the CDR3 reads TGTGCCAGCAGTTCATCAGGGGGCGTGGGGGGCTACACCTTC.

J is TRBJ2-5 and V is TRBV4-2; D is uncertain. Trimming stripped 4 bases from V and 3 bases from J, with 9 bases between. The germline V gene has CDR1 LGHNA and CDR2 YNFKEQ. This CDR3 has 13 residues. CDR3 coding DNA: TGTGCCAGCAGCCTTACCGACAAAGAGACCCAGTACTTC. Protein sequence: CASSLTDKETQYF.

V is TRBV29-1 and J is TRBJ2-1; 10 bases are a match to TRBD1. The junction had 6 bases not matched to a gene; V was cut back by 5 bases and J by 8 bases. The CDR3 is made up of 13 amino acids. Germline assignment: CDR1 SQVTM and CDR2 ANQGSEA. Here the CDR3 DNA reads TGCAGCGTTTGGACAGGGGGGACGGATGAGCAGTTCTTC. As protein: CSVWTGGTDEQFF.

This chain uses TRBV18 with TRBJ2-5, with TRBD1 matching 7 bases. V trimming: 3 bases; J trimming: 2 bases; junction bases outside the gene matches: 6. Germline-derived CDR1 and CDR2 are KGHSH and LQKENI. CDR3 length equals 15 residues. CDR3: CASSPQTGNQETQYF. CDR3 bases: TGTGCCAGCTCACCCCAGACAGGGAATCAAGAGACCCAGTACTTC.

The chain carries TRBV21-1 and TRBJ1-1; no DNA check was done on the table's D call, TRBD1. TRBV21-1 is labeled a pseudogene. This CDR3 has 16 residues. The DNA of the CDR3 is TGTGCCAGCAGCAAAGGGGGCAGGGCCTATCGCACTGAAGCTTTCTTT. Translated: CASSKGGRAYRTEAFF.

This clone was counted a single time. This chain links TRBV7-9 with TRBJ1-1, with a tentative D call TRBD1 (6 bases). Between the trimmed V and J ends, which lost 5 bases and 3 bases, there was a span of 16 bases. There are 15 residues in the CDR3. Germline V gives CDR1 SEHNR, CDR2 FQNEAQ (reference sequence). The CDR3 protein is CASSPSGGADTEAFF. The CDR3 bases are TGTGCCAGCAGCCCCTCGGGGGGCGCGGACACTGAAGCTTTCTTT.

This clone was seen a single time. The V call is TRBV7-2, the J call TRBJ2-3, with 7 positions matching TRBD2. The CDR3 sequence is 14 residues long. CDR1 is SGHTA, CDR2 FQGNSA, per germline. V shed 7 bases and J 1 base; nucleotides not matched to a gene: 5. The CDR3 here is CASTKRDRTDTQYF. DNA of the CDR3: TGTGCCAGCACAAAGCGGGACCGCACAGATACGCAGTATTTT.

This sequence joins TRBV19 and TRBJ1-1, with D unresolved. CDR3 length equals 14 residues. Germline V gene lookup returns CDR1 LNHDA and CDR2 SQIVND (reference sequence). Trimming removed 3 bases from V and 1 base from J, with 9 bases in between. The CDR3 DNA reads TGTGCCAGTAGTATCCGGAGGGAGAACACTGAAGCTTTCTTT. Protein sequence: CASSIRRENTEAFF.

This chain links TRBV4-1 with TRBJ2-1; 9 positions match TRBD1. The CDR3 spans 14 residues. The V gene end was trimmed by 1 base and the J gene end by 8 bases; junction bases not matched to a gene: 3. Germline V CDR1 and CDR2: MGHRA, YSYEKL. The CDR3 sequence is CASSQGWTGDEQFF. The CDR3 bases are TGCGCCAGCAGCCAAGGTTGGACAGGGGATGAGCAGTTCTTC.

This chain connects TRBV28 to TRBJ1-2; possibly TRBD1 for D (6 bases). Germline V gene sequence: CDR1 MDHEN, CDR2 SYDVKM. The CDR3 loop spans 15 amino acids. V shed 7 bases and J shed 5 bases, with 20 bases lying between them. The CDR3 loop reads CASTITGNAGYGYTF. The CDR3, as DNA: TGTGCCAGCACCATAACAGGGAACGCTGGTTATGGCTACACCTTC.

The V call is TRBV11-3, the J call TRBJ2-2; 7 nucleotides match TRBD2. Germline V gene lookup returns CDR1 SGHNT and CDR2 YENEEA. V lost 5 bases, J lost 8 bases, and 11 bases stayed unmatched. The CDR3 contains 15 residues. CDR3 region: CASSRLRGIRGELFF. CDR3 nucleotides: TGTGCCAGCAGCAGACTGCGGGGGATTCGAGGGGAGCTGTTTTTT. Full variable domain (rest looked up from reference TRBV11-3 and TRBJ2-2): EAGVVQSPRYKIIEKKQPVAFWCNPISGHNTLYWYLQNLGQGPELLIRYENEEAVDDSQLPKDRFSAERLKGVDSTLKIQPAELGDSAVYLCASSRLRGIRGELFFGEGSRLTVL.

This rearrangement joins TRBV2 to TRBJ1-5, with 7 bases matching TRBD1. CDR1 is SNHLY, CDR2 FYNNEI, per germline. The CDR3 length is 13 residues. J lost 7 bases, V lost 1 base, and 1 base had no gene match. CDR3 in amino acids: CASSEEGAQPQHF. The DNA of the CDR3 is TGTGCCAGCAGTGAAGAGGGGGCGCAGCCCCAGCATTTT.

CDR3 protein: CASSLADMNTEAFF. CDR3 coding DNA: TGTGCCAGCAGCTTGGCGGATATGAACACTGAAGCTTTCTTT. The V and J genes are TRBV11-2 and TRBJ1-1, with D hard to call. Per the germline V gene, CDR1 is SGHAT and CDR2 is FQNNGV. This CDR3 has 14 amino acids. Trimming left V 3 bases short and J 0 bases short, with 8 bases between.

The genes are TRBV13 and TRBJ2-3, with 13 bases matching TRBD2. CDR3 length equals 15 residues. Germline-derived CDR1 and CDR2 are PRHDT and FYEKMQ (reference sequence). The junction had 6 bases not matched to a gene; V was cut back by 2 bases and J by 10 bases. CDR3 residues: CASSLWTSGSSAQYF. The CDR3 nucleotides are TGTGCCAGCAGCTTATGGACTAGCGGGAGTTCGGCGCAGTATTTT.

J is TRBJ1-1 and V is TRBV25-1, with 9 bases fitting TRBD1. With V trimmed by 6 bases and J by 1 base, 6 bases remained unmatched. The length of the CDR3 is 15 residues. Per the germline V gene, CDR1 is MGHDK and CDR2 is SYGVNS. CDR3 loop: CASRWTGVENTEAFF. The DNA of the CDR3 is TGTGCCAGCAGATGGACAGGGGTTGAGAACACTGAAGCTTTCTTT.

The rearrangement uses TRBV5-6 and TRBJ1-1; D not resolved. The V gene lost 2 bases and the J gene lost 1 base, with 3 bases spanning the gap. Germline values: CDR1 SGHDT, CDR2 YYEEEE. CDR3 length equals 12 residues. CDR3: CASSFGNTEAFF. CDR3 DNA: TGTGCCAGCAGCTTCGGGAACACTGAAGCTTTCTTT.

The rearrangement joins TRBV6-1 to TRBJ1-5, with D perhaps TRBD1 (5 bases). CDR1 is MNHNS and CDR2 is SASEGT in the germline V gene. The CDR3 consists of 13 residues. V was trimmed by 3 bases and J by 4 bases, leaving 7 bases between them. CDR3: CASSEAGNQPQHF. The CDR3 coding sequence is TGTGCCAGCAGTGAGGCAGGGAATCAGCCCCAGCATTTT.

The chain has TRBV18 and TRBJ1-4; D is possibly TRBD1 (5 bases). The V end lost 1 base, the J end lost 6 bases, and 6 bases lay between the germline ends. This CDR3 contains 13 residues. Germline CDR1 KGHSH, CDR2 LQKENI. Written as DNA, the CDR3 is TGTGCCAGCTCACCACGGGGGGATGAAAAACTGTTTTTT. Translating it yields CASSPRGDEKLFF.

The chain carries TRBV9 and TRBJ2-1; weak D call: TRBD2 (6 bases). V lost 3 bases to trimming and J lost 0 bases, with 22 bases between them. CDR3 size: 19 residues. Germline lookup yields CDR1 SGDLS and CDR2 YYNGEE. The CDR3 reads CASSGGLSSVAASYNEQFF. The CDR3 region has the DNA TGTGCCAGCAGCGGTGGACTAAGCTCGGTAGCGGCCTCCTACAATGAGCAGTTCTTC. Complete variable domain (other parts from reference TRBV9 and TRBJ2-1): DSGVTQTPKHLITATGQRVTLRCSPRSGDLSVYWYQQSLDQGLQFLIQYYNGEERAKGNILERFSAQQFPDLHSELNLSSLELGDSALYFCASSGGLSSVAASYNEQFFGPGTRLTVL.

The chain joins TRBV27 to TRBJ1-5; possible D gene TRBD1, 5 bases. This CDR3 region has 15 residues. V was pared by 7 bases and J by 1 base, with 14 bases between. Germline V gene data show CDR1 as MNHEY and CDR2 as SMNVEV (reference sequence). The CDR3 is CASTSNGASNQPQHF. DNA for the CDR3: TGTGCCAGCACCTCTAATGGGGCGAGCAATCAGCCCCAGCATTTT.

This chain uses TRBV5-4 with TRBJ2-1, with 15 bases lining up with TRBD2. The V and J ends lost 1 base and 7 bases, in that order; junction bases with no gene match: 6. Germline values: CDR1 SGHNT, CDR2 YYREEE (reference sequence). CDR3 length equals 17 residues. Here the CDR3 reads CASSLNQGLAGGNEQFF. Here the CDR3 DNA reads TGTGCCAGCAGCTTGAATCAGGGACTAGCGGGAGGAAATGAGCAGTTCTTC.

The rearrangement links TRBV28 to TRBJ2-7; no firm D call. This CDR3 contains 12 residues. V was trimmed by 2 bases and J by 6 bases, leaving 8 bases between them. In germline, CDR1 is MDHEN, CDR2 SYDVKM. CDR3 bases: TGTGCCAGCAGTTTAATATTCCGCGAGCAGTACTTC. This sequence encodes CASSLIFREQYF.